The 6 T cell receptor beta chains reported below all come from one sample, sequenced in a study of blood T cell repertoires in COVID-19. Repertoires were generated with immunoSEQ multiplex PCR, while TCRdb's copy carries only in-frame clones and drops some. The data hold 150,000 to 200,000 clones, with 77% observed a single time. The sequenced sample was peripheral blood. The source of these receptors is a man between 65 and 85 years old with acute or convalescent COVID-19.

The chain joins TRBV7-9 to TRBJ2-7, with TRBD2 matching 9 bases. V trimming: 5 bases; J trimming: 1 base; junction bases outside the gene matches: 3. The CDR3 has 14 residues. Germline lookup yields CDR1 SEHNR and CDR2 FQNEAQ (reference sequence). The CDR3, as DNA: TGTGCCAGCAGCAGTAGCGGGAGTTCCTACGAGCAGTACTTC. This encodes CASSSSGSSYEQYF. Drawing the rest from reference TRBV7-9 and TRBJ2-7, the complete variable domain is DTGVSQNPRHKITKRGQNVTFRCDPISEHNRLYWYRQTLGQGPEFLTYFQNEAQLEKSRLLSDRFSAERPKGSFSTLEIQRTEQGDSAMYLCASSSSGSSYEQYFGPGTRLTVT.

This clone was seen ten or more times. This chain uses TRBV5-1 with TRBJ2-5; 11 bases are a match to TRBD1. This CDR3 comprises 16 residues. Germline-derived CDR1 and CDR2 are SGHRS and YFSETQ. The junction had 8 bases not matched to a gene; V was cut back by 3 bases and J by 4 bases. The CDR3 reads CASSYTSGTGGETQYF. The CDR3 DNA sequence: TGCGCCAGCAGCTACACCTCCGGGACAGGGGGAGAGACCCAGTACTTC.

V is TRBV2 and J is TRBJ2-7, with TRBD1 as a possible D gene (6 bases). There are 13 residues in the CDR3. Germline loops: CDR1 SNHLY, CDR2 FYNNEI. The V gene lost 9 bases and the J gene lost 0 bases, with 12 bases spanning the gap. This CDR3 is CASRQDSSYEQYF. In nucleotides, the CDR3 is TGTGCCAGTAGGCAGGACAGCTCCTACGAGCAGTACTTC.

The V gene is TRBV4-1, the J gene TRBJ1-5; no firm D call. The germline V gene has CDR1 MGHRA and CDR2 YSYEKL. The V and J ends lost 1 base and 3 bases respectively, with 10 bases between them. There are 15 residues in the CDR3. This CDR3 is CASSQVFSDNQPQHF. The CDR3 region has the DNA TGCGCCAGCAGCCAAGTGTTCAGCGACAATCAGCCCCAGCATTTT.

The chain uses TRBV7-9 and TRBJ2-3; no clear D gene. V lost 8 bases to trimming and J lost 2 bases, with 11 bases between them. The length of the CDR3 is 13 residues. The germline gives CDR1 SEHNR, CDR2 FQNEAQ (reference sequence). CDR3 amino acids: CASQQLLTDTQYF. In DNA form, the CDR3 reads TGTGCCAGCCAACAGCTTCTCACAGATACGCAGTATTTT.

CDR3 in amino acids: CASSLPGTNESNYGYTF. For the CDR3, the DNA is TGCGCCAGCAGTCTTCCCGGGACAAACGAATCTAACTATGGCTACACCTTC. The V call is TRBV5-1, the J call TRBJ1-2; D perhaps matches TRBD1 (6 bases). V shed 5 bases and J shed 0 bases, with 20 bases lying between them. The CDR3 contains 17 residues. Germline lookup yields CDR1 SGHRS and CDR2 YFSETQ.